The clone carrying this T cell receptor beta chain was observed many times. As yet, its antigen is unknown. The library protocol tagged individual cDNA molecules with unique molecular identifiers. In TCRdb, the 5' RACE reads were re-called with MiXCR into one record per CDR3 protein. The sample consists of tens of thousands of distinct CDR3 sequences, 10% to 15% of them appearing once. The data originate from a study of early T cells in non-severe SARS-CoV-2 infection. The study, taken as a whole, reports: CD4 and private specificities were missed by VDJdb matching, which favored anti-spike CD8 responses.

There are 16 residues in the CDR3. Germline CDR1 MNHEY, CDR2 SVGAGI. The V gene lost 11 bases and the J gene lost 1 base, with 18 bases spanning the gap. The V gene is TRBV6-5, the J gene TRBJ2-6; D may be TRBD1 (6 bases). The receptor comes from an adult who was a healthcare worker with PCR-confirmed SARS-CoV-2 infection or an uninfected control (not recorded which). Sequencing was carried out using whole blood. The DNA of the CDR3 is TGTGCCGCCTCACCCAGGGGTCTGTCTGGGGCCAACGTCCTGACTTTC. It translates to CAASPRGLSGANVLTF.